These 31 T cell receptor beta chains share one sample of origin, sequenced in a study of tumor-infiltrating lymphocytes in primary liver carcinoma. Priming with a constant-region primer yielded TCR beta cDNA from about 500 ng total RNA. ARM-PCR was slightly modified, and three nested multiplex PCR rounds with it gave rise to the TCR beta libraries. Primers for the first two PCR rounds were TRBV1-TRBV30 forward primers and a C-beta reverse primer (approximately 10 cycles per round). TCRdb analysed the multiplex PCR reads with MiXCR anew, one entry per CDR3 protein. Of tens of thousands of distinct CDR3 sequences listed, around 66% are singletons. Co-extraction of RNA and DNA was performed on 20-30 mg of unsorted bulk tissue. The sequencing input was tumor-adjacent normal liver tissue. These TCRs come from a man in his forties or fifties with primary liver carcinoma and hepatitis B virus infection.

This clonotype was counted only a few times. Just one base apart from a much larger clone, this may be a read error. The chain links TRBV5-4 to TRBJ1-1; D is perhaps TRBD1 (6 bases). Looked up from germline, CDR1 is SGHNT and CDR2 is YYREEE (reference sequence). This CDR3 has 13 residues. CDR3 in amino acids: CANSLGQNTEAFF. DNA for the CDR3: TGTGCCAACAGCTTGGGACAGAACACTGAAGCTTTCTTT.

Regarding this clonotype: Its ends do not fully match the called genes, so a read error is possible. The rearrangement uses TRBV6-1 and TRBJ2-7, with D tentatively TRBD1 or TRBD2 (5 bases each). CDR3 length: 14 residues. CDR1 MNHNS and CDR2 SASEGT come from the germline V gene. This CDR3 reads CDSNGTVSSYEQYF. CDR3 in DNA: TGTGACAGCAATGGGACGGTAAGCTCCTACGAGCAGTACTTC.

Regarding this clonotype: This may arise from a read error, as a much more abundant clone is one base away. The chain is built from TRBV6-1 and TRBJ2-5, with D possibly being TRBD1 (6 bases). The germline gives CDR1 MNHNS, CDR2 SASEGT. The CDR3 runs 15 residues. In DNA form, the CDR3 reads TGTGCCAACAGTGAAGGGGCAGGGGCCGAGGAGACCCAGTACTTC. Amino acid sequence: CANSEGAGAEETQYF.

Concerning this clonotype: The junction does not match germline at one end; this may be a read error. The chain links TRBV12-3 or TRBV12-4 to TRBJ2-4, with D perhaps matching TRBD1 or TRBD2 (5 bases each). The CDR3 contains 18 residues. Here the CDR3 DNA reads TGTGCCAGGAGTTTATGGGGTGGGACGGACATAGCCAAAAACATTCAGTACTTC. Translation: CARSLWGGTDIAKNIQYF.

This clonotype showed up just a few times. One end of the junction fails to match germline, which may point to a read error. The genes are TRBV29-1 and TRBJ1-1, with D unclear. This CDR3 comprises 15 residues. Looked up from germline, CDR1 is SQVTM and CDR2 is ANQGSEA. CDR3 coding DNA: TGCAGCGTTGAAGCGGAGTGGGGAATGAACACTGAGGCTTTCTTT. Protein: CSVEAEWGMNTEAFF.

As for this clonotype: One junction end does not reproduce the germline sequence, and a read error may be involved. The chain couples TRBV4-2 to TRBJ2-7; the D gene is possibly TRBD2 (6 bases). This CDR3 contains 16 residues. Germline CDR1 reads LGHNA; CDR2 reads YNFKEQ. CDR3 residues: CASSLGLSGFTYEQYF. Written as DNA, the CDR3 is TGTGCCAGTAGCCTAGGGCTTAGCGGCTTTACGTACGAGCAGTATTTC.

A word on this clonotype: The junction and the germline gene differ at one end; a read error may be behind it. The chain joins TRBV6-1 to TRBJ1-5; TRBD1 matches 7 bases. Per germline, CDR1 MNHNS and CDR2 SASEGT. The CDR3 totals 15 residues. The CDR3: CVSSVTGAFNQPQHF. The DNA of the CDR3 is TGTGTTAGCAGTGTCACAGGGGCCTTCAATCAGCCCCAGCACTTT.

A word on this clonotype: This may stem from a read error, because a much larger clone lies one nucleotide away. The V and J genes are TRBV12-3 or TRBV12-4 and TRBJ2-1, with D tentatively TRBD2 (5 bases). The CDR3 runs to 17 residues. CDR3 in amino acids: CASSLAGYGFGGNERFF. The CDR3 nucleotides are TGTGCCAGCAGTTTAGCAGGGTATGGATTCGGAGGCAATGAGCGGTTCTTC.

The chain recombines TRBV7-9 with TRBJ2-4; tentatively, D is TRBD2 (6 bases). The CDR3 has 16 amino acids. Germline V gene sequence: CDR1 SEHNR, CDR2 FQNEAQ (reference sequence). The CDR3 is CVSSPSSGVAKNIQYF. CDR3 nucleotides: TGTGTCAGTAGCCCTAGTAGCGGTGTAGCCAAAAACATTCAGTACTTC. The whole variable domain, filled in from reference TRBV7-9 and TRBJ2-4, reads DTGVSQNPRHKITKRGQNVTFRCDPISEHNRLYWYRQTLGQGPEFLTYFQNEAQLEKSRLLSDRFSAERPKGSFSTLEIQRTEQGDSAMYLCVSSPSSGVAKNIQYFGAGTRLSVL.

Concerning this clonotype: It is likely a read error, because the conserved phenylalanine at the end of the CDR3 is missing. The limits of the CDR3 on the DNA are not certain, so only TCRdb's listed CDR3 is given. The rearrangement links TRBV4-3 to TRBJ2-7; the listed D gene, TRBD1, was not tested against the DNA. A total of 17 residues make up the CDR3, ends included. Germline V lookup: CDR1 LGHNA, CDR2 YSLEER. CDR3 in amino acids: CASSQEAPGTGRYERYI.

For this clonotype: A read error may account for a junction end that differs from germline. The genes are TRBV5-1 and TRBJ2-4; 7 nucleotides align to TRBD1. CDR1 SGHRS and CDR2 YFSETQ come from the germline V gene. This CDR3 has 15 amino acids. For the CDR3, the DNA is TGCGCCAGCAGCGCGACAGGGATAGCCAAAAACATTCAGCACTTC. Protein sequence: CASSATGIAKNIQHF.

This clonotype showed up just once. This sequence joins TRBV28 and TRBJ2-6; TRBD1 matches 7 bases. The CDR3 spans 17 residues. V was clipped by 6 bases and J by 4 bases; unmatched bases: 12. Germline loops: CDR1 MDHEN, CDR2 SYDVKM. The CDR3 region is CASSRGTDQLGANVLTF. CDR3 in DNA: TGTGCCAGCAGCCGAGGGACAGACCAGTTGGGGGCCAACGTCCTGACTTTC. The whole variable domain, filled in from reference TRBV28 and TRBJ2-6, reads DVKVTQSSRYLVKRTGEKVFLECVQDMDHENMFWYRQDPGLGLRLIYFSYDVKMKEKGDIPEGYSVSREKKERFSLILESASTNQTSMYLCASSRGTDQLGANVLTFGAGSRLTVL.

The CDR3 sequence: CSAAGQGGNTEAFF. The CDR3 coding sequence is TGCAGTGCCGCGGGACAGGGGGGGAACACTGAAGCTTTCTTT. The chain carries TRBV20-1 and TRBJ1-1; 11 nucleotides line up with TRBD1. The CDR3 has 14 residues. CDR1 and CDR2 from the germline V gene are DFQATT and SNEGSKA (reference sequence). Trimming cost V 6 bases and J 1 base; bases outside gene matches: 4.

Note on this clonotype: A clone one base away is much larger, so this may be a read error. V usage is TRBV7-9 and J usage is TRBJ2-2; D remains ambiguous. CDR1 and CDR2 (germline): SEHNR, FQNEAQ (reference sequence). CDR3 size: 11 residues. The CDR3 nucleotides read TGTGTCATCCTAAACACCGGGGAGCTGTTTTTT. It codes for CVILNTGELFF.

In the case of this clonotype: Given a much more abundant clone one base away, this may be a read error. The J gene is TRBJ1-2, the V gene TRBV7-9; D not certain. The germline V gene encodes CDR1 SEHNR and CDR2 FQNEAQ (reference sequence). The CDR3 extends over 12 amino acids. The CDR3 DNA reads as TGTGTCAGCAGCCCTACGAACTATGGCTACACCTTC. Amino acids: CVSSPTNYGYTF.

As for this clonotype: At one of its ends the junction is not consistent with the germline gene, which may arise from a read error. The rearrangement joins TRBV24-1 to TRBJ2-5, with a tentative D call TRBD2 (5 bases). In germline, CDR1 is KGHDR, CDR2 SFDVKD. The CDR3 is made up of 14 amino acids. CDR3 protein: CATGHTGLQETRYF. CDR3 DNA sequence: TGTGCCACCGGTCACACGGGATTACAAGAGACCCGGTACTTC.

With regard to this clonotype: A much larger clone differs by one base, so this may be a read error. The chain has TRBV28 and TRBJ2-2; D remains unclear. The CDR3 contains 13 residues. V lost 7 bases, J lost 0 bases, and 6 bases lay in between. Germline V gene lookup returns CDR1 MDHEN and CDR2 SYDVKM. The CDR3, as DNA: TGTGCCAGCAATTTGGCGAACACCGGGGAGCTGTTTTTT. Its translation is CASNLANTGELFF.

The chain uses TRBV10-2 and TRBJ2-2; D unresolved. V lost 10 bases, J lost 6 bases, and 18 bases lay in between. Germline V gene data show CDR1 as WSHSY and CDR2 as SAAADI. This CDR3 contains 14 residues. DNA for the CDR3: TGCGCCAACAGCATTGGATTAGCCCCCGGGGAGCTGTTTTTT. Protein product: CANSIGLAPGELFF.

With respect to this clonotype: This clone may be a read error of a much larger clone one base away. V is TRBV28 and J is TRBJ2-5; TRBD1 aligns across 8 bases. V gave up 5 bases and J gave up 4 bases; unmatched junction bases: 9. CDR3 length equals 15 residues. Per the germline V gene, CDR1 is MDHEN and CDR2 is SYDVKM. CDR3 sequence: CASSPVQGERETQYF. DNA of the CDR3: TGTGCCAGCAGTCCCGTACAGGGGGAGAGAGAGACCCAGTACTTC.

This clonotype was seen a handful of times. The V call is TRBV12-3 or TRBV12-4, the J call TRBJ1-2, with D maybe TRBD1 (6 bases). The CDR3 is 17 amino acids. The V end lost 6 bases, the J end lost 0 bases, and 20 bases lay between the germline ends. The CDR3 bases are TGTGCCAGCAGGAGCATTATTTGGGACACAACTAACTATGGCTACACCTTC. Protein product: CASRSIIWDTTNYGYTF.

In its sample, this clonotype was seen a few times. At one end, the junction sequence differs from germline, possibly due to a read error. The chain carries TRBV5-5 and TRBJ2-3; tentatively, D is TRBD2 (6 bases). Germline V gives CDR1 SGHKS, CDR2 YYEKEE (reference sequence). The CDR3 totals 14 residues. CDR3 sequence: CASSLGTYTDMQYF. CDR3 bases: TGTGCCAGCAGCCTGGGGACTTACACAGATATGCAGTATTTT.

Turning to this clonotype: The CDR3 does not close with the conserved phenylalanine or tryptophan, likely indicating a read error. The limits of the CDR3 on the DNA are not certain, so only TCRdb's listed CDR3 is given. The chain links TRBV29-1 to TRBJ2-2; TRBD1, as called in the table, went unchecked against the DNA. Germline V CDR1 and CDR2: SQVTM, ANQGSEA. The CDR3 is made up of 12 amino acids, end residues included. The CDR3 loop is CSVGQSTGELFL.

In DNA form, the CDR3 reads TGTGCCAGCACCAGGGAAAAGTGGGTCAAGCAGTACTTC. Protein product: CASTREKWVKQYF. The gene calls are TRBV6-2 or TRBV6-3 and TRBJ2-7; tentatively, D is TRBD1 (5 bases). V gave up 7 bases and J gave up 8 bases, with 18 bases separating them. Germline V gives CDR1 MNHEY, CDR2 SVGEGT. The CDR3 is 13 amino acids.

Of note for this clonotype: In this CDR3 the conserved last residue, phenylalanine or tryptophan, is missing, so a read error is likely. The rearrangement uses TRBV5-8 and TRBJ2-5; tentatively, D is TRBD1 (5 bases). CDR3 length: 15 residues. Germline values: CDR1 SGHTS, CDR2 YDEGEE. The CDR3 sequence: CTSSSVQGPSQTQYY. CDR3 in DNA: TGTACCAGCAGCTCCGTTCAGGGCCCTTCCCAGACCCAGTACTAC.

On this clonotype: One end of the junction is discordant with germline, which a read error may explain. The chain couples TRBV10-3 to TRBJ2-1; weak D call: TRBD1 (5 bases). Germline lookup yields CDR1 ENHRY and CDR2 SYGVKD. The length of the CDR3 is 13 residues. DNA for the CDR3: TGTGCCATCAGCATCCCAGGGAACAGTGAGCGGTTCTTC. It specifies CAISIPGNSERFF.

Notes on this clonotype: One junction end disagrees with the germline gene, perhaps due to a read error. CDR3 nucleotide sequence: TGTGCCAGCAGTCCGCTCGTGAGACTAGTGGGGCCAACGAATACCGGGGAGCTGTTTTTT. This encodes CASSPLVRLVGPTNTGELFF. The genes are TRBV6-6 and TRBJ2-2; D possibly corresponds to TRBD2 (6 bases). Germline-derived CDR1 and CDR2 are MNHNY and SVGAGI (reference sequence). The CDR3 has 20 residues.

This clonotype was seen repeatedly, ten times or more. The rearrangement links TRBV28 to TRBJ2-1, with a tentative D call TRBD2 (5 bases). Germline assignment: CDR1 MDHEN and CDR2 SYDVKM. Trimming stripped 10 bases from V and 6 bases from J, with 16 bases between. The CDR3 runs to 13 residues. The CDR3 loop is CAIEKRLINEQFF. CDR3 in DNA: TGTGCCATCGAGAAGCGGTTAATCAATGAGCAGTTCTTC.

A note on this clonotype: A read error may account for a junction end that differs from germline. The chain couples TRBV11-2 to TRBJ2-1; unclear D gene. The length of the CDR3 is 12 residues. Germline loops: CDR1 SGHAT, CDR2 FQNNGV. The CDR3 here is CTSSYVVHEQFF. CDR3 sequence (DNA): TGTACCAGCAGCTACGTGGTTCATGAGCAGTTCTTC.

In the case of this clonotype: A much larger clone sits a single nucleotide away, making a read error possible. The chain links TRBV7-9 to TRBJ2-3, with unresolved D. CDR1 SEHNR and CDR2 FQNEAQ come from the germline V gene (reference sequence). This CDR3 spans 14 amino acids. Trimming took 1 base from V and 3 from J, leaving 8 bases between them. The CDR3 DNA follows: TGTGCCAGCAGCTTAGACATATTAACAGATACGCAGTATTTT. Translation: CASSLDILTDTQYF.

To note about this clonotype: An end of the junction differs from the germline gene, which may be a read error. V usage is TRBV19 and J usage is TRBJ2-1; D unclear. Germline CDR1 reads LNHDA; CDR2 reads SQIVND (reference sequence). The CDR3 has 14 residues. CDR3 loop: CASNIDSGPNEQFF. The CDR3 DNA reads as TGTGCCAGTAATATAGATTCAGGACCGAATGAGCAGTTCTTC.

Of note for this clonotype: Possible read error: a much larger clone is one base away. Here the CDR3 DNA reads TGTGCCAGCAGTAAGCCGGGACTACAACAGACCCAGTACTTC. This translates into CASSKPGLQQTQYF. The rearrangement uses TRBV28 and TRBJ2-5, with 7 positions matching TRBD2. The germline gives CDR1 MDHEN, CDR2 SYDVKM. The CDR3 covers 14 residues. With V trimmed by 5 bases and J by 6 bases, 9 bases remained unmatched.